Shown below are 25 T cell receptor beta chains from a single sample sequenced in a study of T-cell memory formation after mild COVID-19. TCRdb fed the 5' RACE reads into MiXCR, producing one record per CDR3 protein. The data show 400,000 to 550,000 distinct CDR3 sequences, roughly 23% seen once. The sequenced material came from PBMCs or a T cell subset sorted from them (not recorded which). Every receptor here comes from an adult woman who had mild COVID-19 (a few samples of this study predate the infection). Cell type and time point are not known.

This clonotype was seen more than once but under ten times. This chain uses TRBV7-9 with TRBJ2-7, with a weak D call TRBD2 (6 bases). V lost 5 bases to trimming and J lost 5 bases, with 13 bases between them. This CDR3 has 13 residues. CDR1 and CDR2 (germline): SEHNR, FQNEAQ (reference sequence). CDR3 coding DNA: TGTGCCAGCAGCCCAGGGACGGGGGACGAGCAGTACTTC. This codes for CASSPGTGDEQYF.

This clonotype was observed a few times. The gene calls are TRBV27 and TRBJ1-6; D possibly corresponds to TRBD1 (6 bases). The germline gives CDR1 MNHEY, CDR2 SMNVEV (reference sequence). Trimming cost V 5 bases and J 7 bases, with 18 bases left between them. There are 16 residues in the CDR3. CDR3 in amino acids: CASSLMTDRINSPLHF. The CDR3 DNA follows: TGTGCCAGCAGTCTCATGACAGACAGGATAAATTCACCCCTCCACTTT.

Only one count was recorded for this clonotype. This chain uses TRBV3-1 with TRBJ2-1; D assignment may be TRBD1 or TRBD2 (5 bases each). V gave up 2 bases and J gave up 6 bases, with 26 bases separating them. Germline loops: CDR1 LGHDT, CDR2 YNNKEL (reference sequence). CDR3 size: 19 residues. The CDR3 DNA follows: TGTGCCAGCAGCCAATACGTTAGGGTGGGGGTCTGGGCCTCCAATGAGCAGTTCTTC. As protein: CASSQYVRVGVWASNEQFF.

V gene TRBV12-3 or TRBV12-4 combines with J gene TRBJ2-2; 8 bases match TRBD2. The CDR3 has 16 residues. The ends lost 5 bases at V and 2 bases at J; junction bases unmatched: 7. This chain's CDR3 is CASSPGVAGNTGELFF. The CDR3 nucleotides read TGTGCCAGCAGTCCCGGCGTAGCGGGAAACACCGGGGAGCTGTTTTTT.

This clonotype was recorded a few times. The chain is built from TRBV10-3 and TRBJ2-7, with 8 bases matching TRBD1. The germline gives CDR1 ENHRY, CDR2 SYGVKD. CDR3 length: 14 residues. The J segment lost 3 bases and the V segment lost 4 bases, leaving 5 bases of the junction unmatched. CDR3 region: CAISAQGADYEQYF. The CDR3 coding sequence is TGTGCCATCAGTGCCCAGGGGGCGGACTACGAGCAGTACTTC.

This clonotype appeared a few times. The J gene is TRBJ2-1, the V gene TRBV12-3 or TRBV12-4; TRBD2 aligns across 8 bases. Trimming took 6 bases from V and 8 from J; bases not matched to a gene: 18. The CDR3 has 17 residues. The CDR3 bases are TGTGCCAGCAGGAAACGAAGAGGAAGCGGGGGAGGGGATGAGCAGTTCTTC. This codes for CASRKRRGSGGGDEQFF.

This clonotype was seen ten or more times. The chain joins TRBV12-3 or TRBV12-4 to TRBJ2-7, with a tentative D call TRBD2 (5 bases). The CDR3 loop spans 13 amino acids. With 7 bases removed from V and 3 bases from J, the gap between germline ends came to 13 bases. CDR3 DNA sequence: TGTGCCAGCACAAAGACTACTAACTACGAGCAGTACTTC. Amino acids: CASTKTTNYEQYF.

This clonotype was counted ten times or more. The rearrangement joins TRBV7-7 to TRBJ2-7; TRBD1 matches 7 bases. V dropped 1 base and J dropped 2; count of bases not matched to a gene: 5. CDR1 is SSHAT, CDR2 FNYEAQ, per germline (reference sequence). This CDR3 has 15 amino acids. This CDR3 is CASSLGQGDTYEQYF. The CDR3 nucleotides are TGTGCCAGCAGCTTAGGACAGGGCGATACCTACGAGCAGTACTTC.

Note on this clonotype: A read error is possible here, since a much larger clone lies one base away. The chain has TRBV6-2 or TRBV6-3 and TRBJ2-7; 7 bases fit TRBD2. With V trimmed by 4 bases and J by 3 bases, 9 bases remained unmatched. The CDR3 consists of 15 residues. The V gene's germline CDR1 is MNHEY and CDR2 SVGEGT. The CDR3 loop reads CASSLRGRAHYEQYF. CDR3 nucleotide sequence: TGTGCCAGCAGTTTACGAGGGAGGGCCCACTACGAGCAGTACTTC.

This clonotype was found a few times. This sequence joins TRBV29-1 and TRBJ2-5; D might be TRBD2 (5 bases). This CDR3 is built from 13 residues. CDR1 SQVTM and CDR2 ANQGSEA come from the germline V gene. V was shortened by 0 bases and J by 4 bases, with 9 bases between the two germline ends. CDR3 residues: CSVEEIRGETQYF. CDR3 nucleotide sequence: TGCAGCGTTGAAGAGATACGGGGAGAGACCCAGTACTTC.

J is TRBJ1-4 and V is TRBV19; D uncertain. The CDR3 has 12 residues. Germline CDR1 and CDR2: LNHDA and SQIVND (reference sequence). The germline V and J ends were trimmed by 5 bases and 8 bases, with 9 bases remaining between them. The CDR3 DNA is TGTGCCAGTAGTGTTTTCAGCGAAAAACTGTTTTTT. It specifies CASSVFSEKLFF.

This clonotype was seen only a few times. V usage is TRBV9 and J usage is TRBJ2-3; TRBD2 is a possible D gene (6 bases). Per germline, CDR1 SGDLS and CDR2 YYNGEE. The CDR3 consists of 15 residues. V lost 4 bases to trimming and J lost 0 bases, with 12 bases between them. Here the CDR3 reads CASSTASASTDTQYF. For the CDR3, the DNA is TGTGCCAGCAGCACTGCTAGCGCGAGCACAGATACGCAGTATTTT. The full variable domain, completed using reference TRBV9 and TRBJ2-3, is DSGVTQTPKHLITATGQRVTLRCSPRSGDLSVYWYQQSLDQGLQFLIQYYNGEERAKGNILERFSAQQFPDLHSELNLSSLELGDSALYFCASSTASASTDTQYFGPGTRLTVL.

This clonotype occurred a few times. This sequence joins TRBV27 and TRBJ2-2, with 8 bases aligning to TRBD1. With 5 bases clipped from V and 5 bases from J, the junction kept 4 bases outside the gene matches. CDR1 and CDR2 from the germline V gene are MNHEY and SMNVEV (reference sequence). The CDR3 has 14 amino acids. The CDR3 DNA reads TGTGCCAGCAGTGCCCGGACAGGGACCGGGGAGCTGTTTTTT. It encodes CASSARTGTGELFF.

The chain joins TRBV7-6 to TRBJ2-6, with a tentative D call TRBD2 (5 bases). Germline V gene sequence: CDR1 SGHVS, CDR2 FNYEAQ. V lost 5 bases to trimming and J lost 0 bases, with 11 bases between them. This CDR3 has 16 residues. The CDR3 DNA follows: TGTGCCAGCAGCCGGAGGCAGAGCTCTGGGGCCAACGTCCTGACTTTC. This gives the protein CASSRRQSSGANVLTF.

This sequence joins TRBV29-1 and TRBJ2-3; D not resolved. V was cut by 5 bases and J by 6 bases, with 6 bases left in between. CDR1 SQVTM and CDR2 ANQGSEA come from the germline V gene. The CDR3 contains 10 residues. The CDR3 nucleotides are TGCAGCGTTCAGATGGATACGCAGTATTTT. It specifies CSVQMDTQYF.

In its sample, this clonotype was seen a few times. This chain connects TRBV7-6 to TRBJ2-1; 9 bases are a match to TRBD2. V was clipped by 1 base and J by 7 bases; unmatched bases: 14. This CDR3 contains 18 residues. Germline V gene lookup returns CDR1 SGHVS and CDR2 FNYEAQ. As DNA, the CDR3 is TGTGCCAGCAGCTTAGGGGCCGGTGGGAGCGGGAGGTTGAATGAGCAGTTCTTC. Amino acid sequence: CASSLGAGGSGRLNEQFF.

For the CDR3, the DNA is TGTGCCAGCAGCTCGCCCCGGGACAGGGGTGGGGTGGAAACTAATGAAAAACTGTTTTTT. It specifies CASSSPRDRGGVETNEKLFF. This chain links TRBV7-8 with TRBJ1-4; 10 bases are a match to TRBD1. The CDR3 covers 20 residues. CDR1 is SGHVS and CDR2 is FQNEAQ in the germline V gene. V shed 4 bases and J 1 base; nucleotides not matched to a gene: 15.

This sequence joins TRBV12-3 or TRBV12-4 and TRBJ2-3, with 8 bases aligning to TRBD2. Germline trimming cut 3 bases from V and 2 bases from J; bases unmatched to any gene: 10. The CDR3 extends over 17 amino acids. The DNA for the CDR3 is TGTGCCAGCAGTTTTGGAACTAGCGGAGGTCCCACAGATACGCAGTATTTT. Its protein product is CASSFGTSGGPTDTQYF.

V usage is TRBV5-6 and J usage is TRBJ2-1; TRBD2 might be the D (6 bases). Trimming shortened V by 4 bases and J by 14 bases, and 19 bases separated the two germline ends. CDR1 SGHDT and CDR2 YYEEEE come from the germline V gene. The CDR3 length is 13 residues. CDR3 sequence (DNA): TGTGCCAGCAGCCTCCGATTGAGCAGGGAGGAGTTCTTC. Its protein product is CASSLRLSREEFF.

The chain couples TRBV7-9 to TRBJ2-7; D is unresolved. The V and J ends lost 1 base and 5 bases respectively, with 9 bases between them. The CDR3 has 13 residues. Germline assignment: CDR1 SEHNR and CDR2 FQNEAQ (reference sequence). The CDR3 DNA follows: TGTGCCAGCAGCTTAGATAGATTTGACGAGCAGTACTTC. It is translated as CASSLDRFDEQYF.

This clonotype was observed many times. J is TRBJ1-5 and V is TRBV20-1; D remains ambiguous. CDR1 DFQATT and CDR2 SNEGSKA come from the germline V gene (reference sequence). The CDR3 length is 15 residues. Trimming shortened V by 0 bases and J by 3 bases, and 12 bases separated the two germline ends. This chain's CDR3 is CSARDLSGDNQPQHF. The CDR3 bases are TGCAGTGCTAGAGATCTGTCGGGAGACAATCAGCCCCAGCATTTT.

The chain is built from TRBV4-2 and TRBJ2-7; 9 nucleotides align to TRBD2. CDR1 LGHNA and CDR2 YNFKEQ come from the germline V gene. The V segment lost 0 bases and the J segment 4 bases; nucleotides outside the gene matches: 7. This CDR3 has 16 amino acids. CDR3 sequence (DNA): TGTGCCAGCAGCCAAGATCTGGCGGGAGGGCTTTACGAGCAGTACTTC. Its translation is CASSQDLAGGLYEQYF.

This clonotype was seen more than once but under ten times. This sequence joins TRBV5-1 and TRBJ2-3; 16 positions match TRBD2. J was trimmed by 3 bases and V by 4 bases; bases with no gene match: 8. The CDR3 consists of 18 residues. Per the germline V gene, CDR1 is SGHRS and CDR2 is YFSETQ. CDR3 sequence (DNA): TGCGCCAGCAGCCCCGGGACTAGCGGGGGGGTACGAACAGATACGCAGTATTTT. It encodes CASSPGTSGGVRTDTQYF.

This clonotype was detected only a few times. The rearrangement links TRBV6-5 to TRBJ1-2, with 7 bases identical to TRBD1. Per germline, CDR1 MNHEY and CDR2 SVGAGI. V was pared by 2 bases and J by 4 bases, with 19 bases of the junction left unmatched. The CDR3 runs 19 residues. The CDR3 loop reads CASSYLMITSQGPIYGYTF. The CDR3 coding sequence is TGTGCCAGCAGTTACCTAATGATTACATCACAGGGGCCGATCTATGGCTACACCTTC.

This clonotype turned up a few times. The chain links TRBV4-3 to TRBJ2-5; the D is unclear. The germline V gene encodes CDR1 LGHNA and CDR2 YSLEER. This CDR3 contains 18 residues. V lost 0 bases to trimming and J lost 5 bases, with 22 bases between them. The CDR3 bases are TGCGCCAGCAGCCAAGATTTGGGCTTAGAGGCCGGCAGGGAGACCCAGTACTTC. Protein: CASSQDLGLEAGRETQYF.